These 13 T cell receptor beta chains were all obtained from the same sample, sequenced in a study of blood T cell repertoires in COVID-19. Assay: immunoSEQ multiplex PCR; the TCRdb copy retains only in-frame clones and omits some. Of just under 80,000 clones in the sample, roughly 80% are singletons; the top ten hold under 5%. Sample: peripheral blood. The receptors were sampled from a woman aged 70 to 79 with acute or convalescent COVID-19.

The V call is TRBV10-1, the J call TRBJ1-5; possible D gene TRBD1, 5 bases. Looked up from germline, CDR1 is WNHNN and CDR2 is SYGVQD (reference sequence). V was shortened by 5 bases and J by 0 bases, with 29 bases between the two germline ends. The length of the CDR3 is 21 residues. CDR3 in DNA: TGCGCCAGCAGTCCCACCCCTTATGGAGGGGAATCACTAAATAGCAATCAGCCCCAGCATTTT. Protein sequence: CASSPTPYGGESLNSNQPQHF.

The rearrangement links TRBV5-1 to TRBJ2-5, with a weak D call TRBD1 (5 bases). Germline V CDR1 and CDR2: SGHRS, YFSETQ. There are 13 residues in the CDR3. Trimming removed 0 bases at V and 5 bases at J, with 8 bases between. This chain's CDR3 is CASSLAGPETQYF. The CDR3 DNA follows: TGCGCCAGCAGCTTGGCAGGGCCCGAGACCCAGTACTTC.

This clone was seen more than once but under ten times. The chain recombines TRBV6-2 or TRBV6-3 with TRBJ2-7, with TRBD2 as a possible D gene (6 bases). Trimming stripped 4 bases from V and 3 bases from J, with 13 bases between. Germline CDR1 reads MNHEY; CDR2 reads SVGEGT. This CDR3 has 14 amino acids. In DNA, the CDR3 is TGTGCCAGCAGTTTTGACCGGGGGAACTACGAGCAGTACTTC. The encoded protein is CASSFDRGNYEQYF.

The CDR3 loop is CASSQESGSSTDTQYF. DNA of the CDR3: TGTGCCAGCAGCCAAGAGTCGGGGTCTAGCACAGATACGCAGTATTTT. J is TRBJ2-3 and V is TRBV4-2; D is perhaps TRBD2 (5 bases). The germline gives CDR1 LGHNA, CDR2 YNFKEQ. This CDR3 region has 16 residues. The V end was cut by 0 bases, the J end by 0 bases, with 10 bases between.

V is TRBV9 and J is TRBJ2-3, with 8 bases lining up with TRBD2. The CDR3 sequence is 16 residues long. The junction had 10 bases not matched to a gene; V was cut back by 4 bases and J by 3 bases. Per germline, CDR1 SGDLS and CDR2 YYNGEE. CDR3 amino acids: CASSPKAGGFTDTQYF. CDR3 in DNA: TGTGCCAGCAGCCCGAAGGCGGGGGGCTTTACAGATACGCAGTATTTT.

CDR3 DNA sequence: TGTGCCAGCAGCTTTGGGACAATGGGTTTTAGCAATCAGCCCCAGCATTTT. Its protein product is CASSFGTMGFSNQPQHF. The rearrangement joins TRBV2 to TRBJ1-5; weak D call: TRBD1 (6 bases). Germline-derived CDR1 and CDR2 are SNHLY and FYNNEI. V lost 6 bases and J lost 0, with 18 bases in between. The CDR3 is made up of 17 amino acids.

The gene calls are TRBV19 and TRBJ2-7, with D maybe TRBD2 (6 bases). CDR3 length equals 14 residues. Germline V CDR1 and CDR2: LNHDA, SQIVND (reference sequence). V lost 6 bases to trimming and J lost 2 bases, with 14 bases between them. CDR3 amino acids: CASSSAGGTYEQYF. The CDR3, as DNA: TGTGCCAGTAGCTCGGCGGGCGGGACCTACGAGCAGTACTTC.

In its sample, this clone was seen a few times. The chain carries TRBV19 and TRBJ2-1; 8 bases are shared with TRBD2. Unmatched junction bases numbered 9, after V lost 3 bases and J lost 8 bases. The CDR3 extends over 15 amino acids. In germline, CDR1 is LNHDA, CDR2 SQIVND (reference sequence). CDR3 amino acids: CASSMGFGGAYEQFF. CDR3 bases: TGTGCCAGTAGTATGGGGTTCGGGGGGGCATATGAGCAGTTCTTC.

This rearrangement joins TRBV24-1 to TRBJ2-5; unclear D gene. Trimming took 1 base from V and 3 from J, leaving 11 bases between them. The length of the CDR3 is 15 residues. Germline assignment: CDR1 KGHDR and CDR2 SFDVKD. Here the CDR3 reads CATSDFKLQKETQYF. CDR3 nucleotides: TGTGCCACCAGTGATTTCAAATTACAGAAAGAGACCCAGTACTTC.

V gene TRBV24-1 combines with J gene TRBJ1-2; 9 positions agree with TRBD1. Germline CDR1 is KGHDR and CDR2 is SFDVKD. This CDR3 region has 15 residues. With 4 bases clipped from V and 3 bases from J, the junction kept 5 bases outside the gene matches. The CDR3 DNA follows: TGTGCCACCAGTGACACCGGGACAGGGCACTATGGCTACACCTTC. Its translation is CATSDTGTGHYGYTF.

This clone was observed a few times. The CDR3 region is CARRGLRVTYEQYF. The CDR3 coding sequence is TGTGCCAGAAGAGGGCTCAGGGTTACCTACGAGCAGTACTTC. V gene TRBV5-3 combines with J gene TRBJ2-7; D perhaps matches TRBD1 (5 bases). TRBV5-3 is known as an ORF, though its function is uncertain. Trimming took off 5 bases at V and 2 bases at J, with 14 bases between the two ends. The CDR3 has 14 amino acids.

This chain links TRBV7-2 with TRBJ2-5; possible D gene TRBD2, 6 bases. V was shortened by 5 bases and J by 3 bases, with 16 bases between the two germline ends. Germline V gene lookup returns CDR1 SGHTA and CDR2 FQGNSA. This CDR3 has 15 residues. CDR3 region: CASSPGFGGEETQYF. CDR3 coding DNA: TGTGCCAGCAGCCCGGGGTTCGGAGGGGAAGAGACCCAGTACTTC. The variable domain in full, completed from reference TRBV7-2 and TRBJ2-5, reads GAGVSQSPSNKVTEKGKDVELRCDPISGHTALYWYRQSLGQGLEFLIYFQGNSAPDKSGLPSDRFSAERTGGSVSTLTIQRTQQEDSAVYLCASSPGFGGEETQYFGPGTRLLVL.

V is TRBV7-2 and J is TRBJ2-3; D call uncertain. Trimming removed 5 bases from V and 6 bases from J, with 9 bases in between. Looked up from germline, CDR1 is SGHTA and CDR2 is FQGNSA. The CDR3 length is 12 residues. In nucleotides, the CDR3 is TGTGCCAGCAGCCCCTCCCCCGATACGCAGTATTTT. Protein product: CASSPSPDTQYF.